The next 10 T cell receptor beta chains were all read from a single sample in a study of T cell responses to AZD1222 COVID-19 vaccine (TCRdb year 2021). Read against the paper, the sample's time point label means: about 28 days (+/-7) after the second vaccine dose. Preparation of the library involved the immunoSEQ multiplex PCR assay. Drawn from immuneACCESS, this table holds only the in-frame rearrangements with V and J called that TCRdb kept. Clones are partly lost; checked studies trace under half to an unresolved V gene and leave the rest unexplained. The sample has 130,000 to 150,000 clones on record, approximately 91% of them singletons. The biggest ten clones account for about 1.8% of the sample. The material was peripheral blood, obtained 28 days after the second AZD1222 dose. The receptors come from an adult who received the AZD1222 COVID-19 vaccine.

The chain is built from TRBV24-1 and TRBJ1-5; D gene ambiguous. V dropped 7 bases and J dropped 7 bases, with 13 bases sitting between them. CDR3 length equals 13 residues. Germline V gene data show CDR1 as KGHDR and CDR2 as SFDVKD. CDR3 coding DNA: TGTGCCACCAGGACACCTGCAGAACAGCCCCAGCATTTT. Translation: CATRTPAEQPQHF.

This clone was detected once. The chain has TRBV9 and TRBJ2-2, with D maybe TRBD2 (6 bases). Germline values: CDR1 SGDLS, CDR2 YYNGEE. The CDR3 is 16 amino acids. The V end was cut by 0 bases, the J end by 3 bases, with 12 bases between. CDR3 in amino acids: CASSVEAGIYTGELFF. The CDR3 coding sequence is TGTGCCAGCAGCGTAGAGGCGGGAATCTACACCGGGGAGCTGTTTTTT.

V usage is TRBV7-3 and J usage is TRBJ2-5; D not resolved. Germline V gives CDR1 SGHTA, CDR2 FQGTGA. Trimming took off 3 bases at V and 2 bases at J, with 7 bases between the two ends. The CDR3 loop spans 13 amino acids. CDR3 residues: CASSFGSQETQYF. For the CDR3, the DNA is TGTGCCAGCAGCTTTGGCAGTCAAGAGACCCAGTACTTC.

V is TRBV7-2 and J is TRBJ2-5, with a weak D call TRBD1 (6 bases). The germline V gene encodes CDR1 SGHTA and CDR2 FQGNSA. The CDR3 is 14 residues long. V was cut by 2 bases and J by 5 bases, with 12 bases left in between. CDR3 sequence (DNA): TGTGCCAGCAGCTTACTGGGGGCTCGGGAGACCCAGTACTTC. Amino acids: CASSLLGARETQYF.

This chain connects TRBV15 to TRBJ2-1; TRBD1 is a possible D gene (5 bases). V lost 6 bases to trimming and J lost 5 bases, with 11 bases between them. This CDR3 has 13 residues. Germline CDR1 reads LNHNV; CDR2 reads YYDKDF (reference sequence). Written as DNA, the CDR3 is TGTGCCACCAGTCCCGACAGCAACAATGAGCAGTTCTTC. This sequence encodes CATSPDSNNEQFF. The whole variable domain, filled in from reference TRBV15 and TRBJ2-1, reads DAMVIQNPRYQVTQFGKPVTLSCSQTLNHNVMYWYQQKSSQAPKLLFHYYDKDFNNEADTPDNFQSRRPNTSFCFLDIRSPGLGDTAMYLCATSPDSNNEQFFGPGTRLTVL.

This chain joins TRBV6-1 and TRBJ2-7; no firm D call. There are 13 residues in the CDR3. The germline V and J ends were trimmed by 1 base and 3 bases, with 7 bases remaining between them. CDR1 is MNHNS and CDR2 is SASEGT in the germline V gene. CDR3 residues: CASSEVAYYEQYF. Here the CDR3 DNA reads TGTGCCAGCAGTGAAGTTGCGTACTACGAGCAGTACTTC.

This chain connects TRBV19 to TRBJ1-5; D gene uncertain. Trimming removed 5 bases at V and 0 bases at J, with 11 bases between. There are 15 residues in the CDR3. Germline assignment: CDR1 LNHDA and CDR2 SQIVND (reference sequence). The CDR3 sequence: CASSLGEYSNQPQHF. CDR3 nucleotide sequence: TGTGCCAGTAGTCTTGGTGAATATAGCAATCAGCCCCAGCATTTT.

The V and J genes are TRBV2 and TRBJ1-4, with 10 bases that match TRBD1. The J segment lost 5 bases and the V segment lost 3 bases, leaving 3 bases of the junction unmatched. This CDR3 has 15 residues. Germline CDR1 and CDR2: SNHLY and FYNNEI. In DNA, the CDR3 is TGTGCCAGCAGTGAGGGGGACAGGGGAAATGAAAAACTGTTTTTT. It codes for CASSEGDRGNEKLFF.

The chain links TRBV4-1 to TRBJ2-7; D is unclear. Germline V gives CDR1 MGHRA, CDR2 YSYEKL. Trimming took off 1 base at V and 4 bases at J, with 14 bases between the two ends. The CDR3 runs to 15 residues. The CDR3 protein is CASSQARALGYEQYF. The CDR3 DNA sequence: TGCGCCAGCAGCCAAGCCCGGGCCCTTGGTTACGAGCAGTACTTC.

The rearrangement joins TRBV7-6 to TRBJ2-3; D remains unclear. CDR3 size: 16 residues. The germline V gene encodes CDR1 SGHVS and CDR2 FNYEAQ. Trimming took 1 base from V and 3 from J, leaving 14 bases between them. The CDR3 coding sequence is TGTGCCAGCAGCTTAGGTACGGCCAAGGTGACAGATACGCAGTATTTT. Protein sequence: CASSLGTAKVTDTQYF. Combining the CDR3 with reference TRBV7-6 and TRBJ2-3 gives the whole variable domain GAGVSQSPRYKVTKRGQDVALRCDPISGHVSLYWYRQALGQGPEFLTYFNYEAQQDKSGLPNDRFSAERPEGSISTLTIQRTEQRDSAMYRCASSLGTAKVTDTQYFGPGTRLTVL.